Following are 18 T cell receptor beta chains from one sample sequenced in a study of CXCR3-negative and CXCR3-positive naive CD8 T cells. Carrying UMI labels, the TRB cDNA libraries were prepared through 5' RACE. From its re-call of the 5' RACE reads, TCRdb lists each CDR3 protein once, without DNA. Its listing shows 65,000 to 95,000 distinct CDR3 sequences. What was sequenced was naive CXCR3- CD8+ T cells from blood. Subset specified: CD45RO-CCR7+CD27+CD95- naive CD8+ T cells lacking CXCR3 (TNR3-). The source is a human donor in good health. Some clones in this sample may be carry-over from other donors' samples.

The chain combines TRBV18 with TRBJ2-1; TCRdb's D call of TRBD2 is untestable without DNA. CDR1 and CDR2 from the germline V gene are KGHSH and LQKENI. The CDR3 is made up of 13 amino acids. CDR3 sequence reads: CASSPDPSNEQFF.

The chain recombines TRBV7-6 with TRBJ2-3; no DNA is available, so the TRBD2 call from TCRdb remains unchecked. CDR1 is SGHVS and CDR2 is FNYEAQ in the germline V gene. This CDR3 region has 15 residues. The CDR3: CASSSGTTFEDTQYF.

The CDR3 loop reads CASSQRDFNTDTQYF. This sequence joins TRBV4-2 and TRBJ2-3; lacking DNA, the TRBD2 call made by TCRdb goes unchecked. Germline V CDR1 and CDR2: LGHNA, YNFKEQ. This CDR3 region has 15 residues.

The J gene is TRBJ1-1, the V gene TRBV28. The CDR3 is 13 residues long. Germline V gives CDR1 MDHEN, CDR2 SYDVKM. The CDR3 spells CASKPLSFTEAFF.

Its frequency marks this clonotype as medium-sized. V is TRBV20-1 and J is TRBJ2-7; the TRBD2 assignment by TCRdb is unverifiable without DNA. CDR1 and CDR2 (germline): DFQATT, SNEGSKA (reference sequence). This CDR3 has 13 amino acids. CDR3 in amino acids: CSGTSGGGYEQYF.

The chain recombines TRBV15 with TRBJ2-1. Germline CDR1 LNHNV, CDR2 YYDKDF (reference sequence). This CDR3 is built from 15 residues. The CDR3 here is CATSRDLSVYNEQFF.

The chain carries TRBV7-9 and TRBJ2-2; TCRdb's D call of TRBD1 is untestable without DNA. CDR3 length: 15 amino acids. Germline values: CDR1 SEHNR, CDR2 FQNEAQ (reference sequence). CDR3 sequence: CASSLPLDITGELFF.

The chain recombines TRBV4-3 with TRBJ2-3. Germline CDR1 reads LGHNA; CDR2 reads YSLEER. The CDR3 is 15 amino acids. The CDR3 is CASSQSRLARDTQYF.

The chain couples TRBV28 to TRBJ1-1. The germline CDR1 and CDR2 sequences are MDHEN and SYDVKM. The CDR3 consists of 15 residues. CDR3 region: CASSLPRPFDTEAFF. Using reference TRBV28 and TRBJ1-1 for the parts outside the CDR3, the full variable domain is DVKVTQSSRYLVKRTGEKVFLECVQDMDHENMFWYRQDPGLGLRLIYFSYDVKMKEKGDIPEGYSVSREKKERFSLILESASTNQTSMYLCASSLPRPFDTEAFFGQGTRLTVV.

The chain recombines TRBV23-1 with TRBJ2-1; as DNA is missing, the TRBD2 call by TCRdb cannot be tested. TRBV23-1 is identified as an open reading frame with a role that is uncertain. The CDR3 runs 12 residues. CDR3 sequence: CASSPVEVPGFF.

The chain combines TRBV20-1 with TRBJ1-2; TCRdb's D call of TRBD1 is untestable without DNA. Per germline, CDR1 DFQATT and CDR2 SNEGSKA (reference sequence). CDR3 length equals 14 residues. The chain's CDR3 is CSAPPGGQNYGYTF.

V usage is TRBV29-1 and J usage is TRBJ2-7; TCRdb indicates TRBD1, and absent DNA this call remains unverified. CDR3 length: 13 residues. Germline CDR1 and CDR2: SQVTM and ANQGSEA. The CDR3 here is CSAGTDLSYEQYF.

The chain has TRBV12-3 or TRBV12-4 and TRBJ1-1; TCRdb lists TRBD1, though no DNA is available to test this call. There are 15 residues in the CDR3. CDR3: CASSLGWGLNTEAFF.

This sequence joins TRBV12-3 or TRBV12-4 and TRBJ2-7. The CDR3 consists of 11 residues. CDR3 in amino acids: CASSSTYEQYF.

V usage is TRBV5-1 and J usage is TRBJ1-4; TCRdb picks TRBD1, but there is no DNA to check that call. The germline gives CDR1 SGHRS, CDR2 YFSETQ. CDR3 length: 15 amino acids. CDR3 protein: CASSPRQTPNEKLFF.

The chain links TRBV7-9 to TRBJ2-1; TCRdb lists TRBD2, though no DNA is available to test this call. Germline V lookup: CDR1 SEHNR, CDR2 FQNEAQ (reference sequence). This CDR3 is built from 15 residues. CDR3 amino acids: CASSLVAGGANEQFF.

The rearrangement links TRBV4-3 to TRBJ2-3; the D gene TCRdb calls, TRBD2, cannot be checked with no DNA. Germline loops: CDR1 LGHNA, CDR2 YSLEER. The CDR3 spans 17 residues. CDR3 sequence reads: CASSQDPGLADTDTQYF.

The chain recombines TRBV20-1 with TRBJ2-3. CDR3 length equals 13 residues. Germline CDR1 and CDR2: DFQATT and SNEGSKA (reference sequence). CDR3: CSARAQLLNTQYF.